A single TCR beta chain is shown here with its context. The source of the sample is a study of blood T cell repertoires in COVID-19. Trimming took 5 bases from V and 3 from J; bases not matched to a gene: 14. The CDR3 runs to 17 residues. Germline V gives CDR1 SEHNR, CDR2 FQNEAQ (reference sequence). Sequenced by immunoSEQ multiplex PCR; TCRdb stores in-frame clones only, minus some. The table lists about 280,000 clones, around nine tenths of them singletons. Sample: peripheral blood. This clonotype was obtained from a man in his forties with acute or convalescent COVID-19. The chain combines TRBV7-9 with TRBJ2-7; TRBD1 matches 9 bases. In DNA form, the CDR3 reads TGTGCCAGCAGCCCTTCTGTTCCCGGGACAGGGAGCTACGAGCAGTACTTC. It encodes CASSPSVPGTGSYEQYF.